The 8 T cell receptor beta chains below come from one sample, sequenced in a study of blood T cell repertoires in COVID-19. Measured with immunoSEQ multiplex PCR; TCRdb has only the in-frame clones, and not every one. The sample lists 170,000 or so clones; 90% to 95% were seen once. The source material was peripheral blood. The origin of the receptors is a man in his fifties with acute or convalescent COVID-19.

This clone appeared a single time. The chain is built from TRBV7-2 and TRBJ1-4, with 11 bases fitting TRBD1. This CDR3 is built from 14 residues. V gave up 4 bases and J gave up 6 bases; unmatched junction bases: 1. Germline-derived CDR1 and CDR2 are SGHTA and FQGNSA. The CDR3 DNA reads TGTGCCAGCAGCTGGACAGGGGGCGATGAAAAACTGTTTTTT. It specifies CASSWTGGDEKLFF. Based on the CDR3 plus reference TRBV7-2 and TRBJ1-4, the full variable domain is GAGVSQSPSNKVTEKGKDVELRCDPISGHTALYWYRQSLGQGLEFLIYFQGNSAPDKSGLPSDRFSAERTGGSVSTLTIQRTQQEDSAVYLCASSWTGGDEKLFFGSGTQLSVL.

The table lists this clone with a count of one. The J gene is TRBJ2-3, the V gene TRBV7-9; 9 bases map to TRBD1. J was trimmed by 4 bases and V by 5 bases; bases with no gene match: 4. The CDR3 has 14 amino acids. CDR1 and CDR2 (germline): SEHNR, FQNEAQ (reference sequence). The CDR3: CASSPDRGADTQYF. The CDR3 DNA follows: TGTGCCAGCAGCCCGGACAGGGGCGCAGATACGCAGTATTTT.

The V call is TRBV20-1, the J call TRBJ2-7; D might be TRBD2 (5 bases). The germline V and J ends were trimmed by 3 bases and 3 bases, with 18 bases remaining between them. Germline V gene sequence: CDR1 DFQATT, CDR2 SNEGSKA (reference sequence). The length of the CDR3 is 15 residues. The CDR3: CSASRPGARGYEQYV. The CDR3 DNA reads as TGCAGTGCTAGTCGCCCGGGTGCCCGGGGCTACGAGCAGTACGTC.

V and J are TRBV28 and TRBJ1-6, with D perhaps matching TRBD1 (5 bases). The CDR3 totals 15 residues. The germline gives CDR1 MDHEN, CDR2 SYDVKM. Trimming stripped 5 bases from V and 6 bases from J, with 14 bases between. The CDR3 is CASSESRGSNSPLHF. CDR3 nucleotide sequence: TGTGCCAGCAGTGAAAGTAGGGGCTCTAATTCACCCCTCCACTTT.

This chain joins TRBV27 and TRBJ1-3, with a weak D call TRBD1 (5 bases). Per the germline V gene, CDR1 is MNHEY and CDR2 is SMNVEV (reference sequence). The CDR3 spans 14 residues. V lost 5 bases to trimming and J lost 0 bases, with 8 bases between them. DNA for the CDR3: TGTGCCAGCAGTGGGGGGGTCTCTGGAAACACCATATATTTT. Its translation: CASSGGVSGNTIYF.

This rearrangement joins TRBV4-2 to TRBJ2-3; 9 positions match TRBD2. CDR3 length: 16 amino acids. Per germline, CDR1 LGHNA and CDR2 YNFKEQ. After removal of 1 base from V and 2 bases from J, the junction contained 4 bases not matched to a gene. The CDR3 DNA follows: TGTGCCAGCAGCCAAGGACTAGCGGAAAACACAGATACGCAGTATTTT. Translated: CASSQGLAENTDTQYF.

This rearrangement joins TRBV14 to TRBJ1-6; no reliable D call. CDR3 length: 12 amino acids. Germline CDR1 SGHDN, CDR2 FVKESK. V was shortened by 5 bases and J by 8 bases, with 7 bases between the two germline ends. CDR3 sequence (DNA): TGTGCCAGCAGCGCGGCAGATTCACCCCTCCACTTT. This sequence encodes CASSAADSPLHF.

This clone was seen only once. The chain employs TRBV19 and TRBJ1-5; 11 positions agree with TRBD1. Unmatched junction bases numbered 6, after V lost 5 bases and J lost 6 bases. The V gene's germline CDR1 is LNHDA and CDR2 SQIVND (reference sequence). The CDR3 is made up of 15 amino acids. CDR3 in DNA: TGTGCCAGTAGTGCCCCCGGGACAGGGGGTCAGCCCCAGCATTTT. It codes for CASSAPGTGGQPQHF.